These 26 T cell receptor beta chains were sequenced from one sample in a study of blood T cell repertoires in COVID-19. Produced via immunoSEQ multiplex PCR; TCRdb's table is partial and in-frame only. The sample lists about 140,000 clones; roughly 83% were seen once. The sample taken for sequencing was PBMCs or T cells enriched from blood (not recorded which). The receptors originated from a man aged 35 to 55 with acute COVID-19.

This chain uses TRBV5-6 with TRBJ2-1, with D unclear. V was trimmed by 0 bases and J by 10 bases, leaving 14 bases between them. The CDR3 runs 14 residues. From germline, CDR1 is SGHDT and CDR2 YYEEEE. CDR3 sequence reads: CASSLDFRGYEQFF. The CDR3 nucleotides are TGTGCCAGCAGCTTGGATTTCAGAGGCTACGAGCAGTTCTTC. Full variable domain (outside the CDR3, taken from reference TRBV5-6 and TRBJ2-1): DAGVTQSPTHLIKTRGQQVTLRCSPKSGHDTVSWYQQALGQGPQFIFQYYEEEERQRGNFPDRFSGHQFPNYSSELNVNALLLGDSALYLCASSLDFRGYEQFFGPGTRLTVL.

V is TRBV28 and J is TRBJ2-2; D call uncertain. Trimming took off 10 bases at V and 0 bases at J, with 9 bases between the two ends. The CDR3 is made up of 13 amino acids. From germline, CDR1 is MDHEN and CDR2 SYDVKM. DNA of the CDR3: TGTGCCACCCGTTCCCCGAACACCGGGGAGCTGTTTTTT. This codes for CATRSPNTGELFF.

Remarks on this clone: One end of the junction is discordant with germline, which a read error may explain. The chain uses TRBV7-9 and TRBJ2-7, with D possibly matching TRBD2 (5 bases). The CDR3 loop spans 14 amino acids. CDR1 SEHNR and CDR2 FQNEAQ come from the germline V gene (reference sequence). CDR3 protein: CASSLAEVWYEQYF. The CDR3 DNA reads as TGTGCCAGCAGCCTAGCCGAGGTGTGGTACGAGCAGTACTTC.

The rearrangement uses TRBV7-9 and TRBJ1-1; no reliable D call. CDR1 and CDR2 from the germline V gene are SEHNR and FQNEAQ (reference sequence). This CDR3 comprises 14 residues. The V gene lost 2 bases and the J gene lost 5 bases, with 12 bases spanning the gap. CDR3 DNA: TGTGCCAGCAGCTTAACGACGGGTGGGACTGAAGCTTTCTTT. It yields the protein CASSLTTGGTEAFF.

This chain uses TRBV7-2 with TRBJ2-5; 9 bases fit TRBD1. With V trimmed by 3 bases and J by 0 bases, 2 bases remained unmatched. The CDR3 has 15 amino acids. CDR1 and CDR2 (germline): SGHTA, FQGNSA. CDR3 bases: TGTGCCAGCAGCTTCGGACAGGGGTACCAAGAGACCCAGTACTTC. It specifies CASSFGQGYQETQYF.

The V call is TRBV6-5, the J call TRBJ2-7, with a weak D call TRBD1 (5 bases). Per germline, CDR1 MNHEY and CDR2 SVGAGI. V lost 2 bases to trimming and J lost 4 bases, with 9 bases between them. CDR3 length: 13 residues. The CDR3 sequence is CASSYQTGYEQYF. CDR3 DNA: TGTGCCAGCAGTTACCAAACAGGTTACGAGCAGTACTTC.

The chain is built from TRBV9 and TRBJ1-5, with D perhaps matching TRBD1 (5 bases). The V end was cut by 3 bases, the J end by 4 bases, with 8 bases between. CDR1 is SGDLS and CDR2 is YYNGEE in the germline V gene. The length of the CDR3 is 13 residues. CDR3 protein: CASSGDSNQPQHF. DNA for the CDR3: TGTGCCAGCAGCGGAGACAGTAATCAGCCCCAGCATTTT.

The chain is built from TRBV4-1 and TRBJ1-3; 8 nucleotides agree with TRBD1. The CDR3 is 15 residues long. V was pared by 1 base and J by 5 bases, with 4 bases of the junction left unmatched. Germline assignment: CDR1 MGHRA and CDR2 YSYEKL. CDR3 coding DNA: TGCGCCAGCAGCCAAGGACAGGGGTCGAGAAACACCATATATTTT. Translating gives CASSQGQGSRNTIYF.

This chain uses TRBV27 with TRBJ1-1; 12 bases match TRBD1. The CDR3 covers 15 residues. The germline V gene has CDR1 MNHEY and CDR2 SMNVEV (reference sequence). Trimming took 8 bases from V and 4 from J; bases not matched to a gene: 8. The CDR3 protein is CASAAGQGASTEAFF. The CDR3 DNA reads TGTGCCAGCGCGGCGGGACAGGGGGCAAGCACTGAAGCTTTCTTT.

The chain uses TRBV28 and TRBJ2-3, with TRBD2 matching 8 bases. The J segment lost 5 bases and the V segment lost 10 bases, leaving 8 bases of the junction unmatched. CDR1 is MDHEN, CDR2 SYDVKM, per germline. This CDR3 spans 13 amino acids. DNA of the CDR3: TGTGCCACCGGAGCGGGAGTCGGAGATACGCAGTATTTT. This codes for CATGAGVGDTQYF.

The gene calls are TRBV15 and TRBJ2-7; 9 bases map to TRBD1. The CDR3 covers 15 residues. The germline gives CDR1 LNHNV, CDR2 YYDKDF (reference sequence). V was clipped by 0 bases and J by 4 bases; unmatched bases: 4. The CDR3 here is CATSREGTGTYEQYF. The CDR3 DNA is TGTGCCACCAGCAGAGAAGGGACAGGGACTTACGAGCAGTACTTC.

The chain joins TRBV9 to TRBJ1-5; D may be TRBD1 (6 bases). The germline V and J ends were trimmed by 3 bases and 7 bases, with 14 bases remaining between them. Per germline, CDR1 SGDLS and CDR2 YYNGEE. The CDR3 has 14 amino acids. The CDR3 spells CASSAGGGRQPQHF. The DNA of the CDR3 is TGTGCCAGCAGCGCTGGTGGGGGCCGGCAGCCCCAGCATTTT.

This chain connects TRBV9 to TRBJ2-1; the D is unclear. The CDR3 is 16 residues long. V gave up 0 bases and J gave up 0 bases, with 10 bases separating them. Germline lookup yields CDR1 SGDLS and CDR2 YYNGEE. The CDR3 DNA reads as TGTGCCAGCAGCGTAGCTACGGCTAGCTCCTACAATGAGCAGTTCTTC. Protein product: CASSVATASSYNEQFF.

The chain couples TRBV11-2 to TRBJ2-7; TRBD1 is a possible D gene (6 bases). From germline, CDR1 is SGHAT and CDR2 FQNNGV. The CDR3 spans 15 residues. V was cut by 4 bases and J by 0 bases, with 13 bases left in between. CDR3 region: CASSSNTGPSYEQYF. CDR3 in DNA: TGTGCCAGCAGCTCGAATACAGGGCCCTCCTACGAGCAGTACTTC.

The gene calls are TRBV7-9 and TRBJ2-3; 7 bases are a match to TRBD2. V lost 6 bases, J lost 2 bases, and 11 bases stayed unmatched. The CDR3 runs to 16 residues. Germline assignment: CDR1 SEHNR and CDR2 FQNEAQ (reference sequence). CDR3 sequence reads: CASSRVSGANTDTQYF. Written as DNA, the CDR3 is TGTGCCAGCAGTCGAGTAAGCGGGGCTAACACAGATACGCAGTATTTT.

This clone has just one count. V and J are TRBV10-3 and TRBJ2-3; the D gene is possibly TRBD1 (5 bases). CDR1 and CDR2 (germline): ENHRY, SYGVKD. The V gene lost 6 bases and the J gene lost 0 bases, with 10 bases spanning the gap. CDR3 length equals 14 residues. The CDR3 sequence is CAIRGEGSTDTQYF. For the CDR3, the DNA is TGTGCCATCAGAGGGGAAGGGAGCACAGATACGCAGTATTTT.

This sequence joins TRBV7-9 and TRBJ1-6; D is undetermined. Germline V gene lookup returns CDR1 SEHNR and CDR2 FQNEAQ (reference sequence). Trimming cost V 2 bases and J 8 bases, with 13 bases left between them. The CDR3 is 15 residues long. CDR3 nucleotides: TGTGCCAGCAGCTTAACCCCGGGTGTAGATTCACCCCTCCACTTT. It specifies CASSLTPGVDSPLHF.

This chain joins TRBV9 and TRBJ2-1; 7 bases line up with TRBD2. V was clipped by 6 bases and J by 6 bases; unmatched bases: 12. The V gene's germline CDR1 is SGDLS and CDR2 YYNGEE. The CDR3 totals 15 residues. The CDR3 DNA reads as TGTGCCAGCACCTACACGGGGGGAGGGATCAATGAGCAGTTCTTC. Translating gives CASTYTGGGINEQFF.

This clone showed up just once. The chain carries TRBV10-2 and TRBJ1-1; possible D gene TRBD1, 5 bases. The germline V gene encodes CDR1 WSHSY and CDR2 SAAADI. The CDR3 runs 15 residues. V lost 0 bases and J 0 bases, leaving 8 bases between the germline ends. CDR3 amino acids: CASSESWGVNTEAFF. The CDR3 coding sequence is TGCGCCAGCAGTGAGTCCTGGGGGGTGAACACTGAAGCTTTCTTT.

Written as DNA, the CDR3 is TGTGCCAGCAGTTACCTCTTCGGGACAGGGACCTACAATGAGCAGTTCTTC. It translates to CASSYLFGTGTYNEQFF. The gene calls are TRBV6-2 or TRBV6-3 and TRBJ2-1; 9 bases line up with TRBD1. V shed 2 bases, J shed 2 bases, and the junction held 7 bases outside the gene matches. Per the germline V gene, CDR1 is MNHEY and CDR2 is SVGEGT. This CDR3 has 17 amino acids.

This CDR3 reads CASSYLAGTQETQYF. The DNA for the CDR3 is TGTGCCAGCAGTTATCTAGCGGGGACCCAAGAGACCCAGTACTTC. The chain has TRBV6-2 or TRBV6-3 and TRBJ2-5; 9 bases map to TRBD2. The V segment lost 3 bases and the J segment 1 base; nucleotides outside the gene matches: 3. The CDR3 has 15 amino acids. Per germline, CDR1 MNHEY and CDR2 SVGEGT.

The chain joins TRBV28 to TRBJ1-5, with D perhaps TRBD1 (6 bases). CDR1 and CDR2 (germline): MDHEN, SYDVKM. This CDR3 is built from 14 residues. V was trimmed by 4 bases and J by 5 bases, leaving 12 bases between them. The CDR3 is CASSYRWGHQPQHF. The CDR3 nucleotides are TGTGCCAGCAGTTATCGTTGGGGGCATCAGCCCCAGCATTTT.

The chain combines TRBV13 with TRBJ2-1; 8 nucleotides match TRBD2. The trim removed 5 bases at V and 7 bases at J, leaving 4 bases unmatched. The CDR3 has 13 amino acids. Germline values: CDR1 PRHDT, CDR2 FYEKMQ (reference sequence). The CDR3 loop reads CASSTPSGNEQFF. The CDR3 DNA is TGTGCCAGCAGCACCCCTAGCGGGAATGAGCAGTTCTTC.

The gene calls are TRBV7-9 and TRBJ1-4, with D perhaps matching TRBD1 (6 bases). The germline CDR1 and CDR2 sequences are SEHNR and FQNEAQ (reference sequence). The CDR3 totals 15 residues. Trimming left V 5 bases short and J 3 bases short, with 13 bases between. CDR3 bases: TGTGCCAGCAGCCTCCCAGGGGCCCCTAATGAAAAACTGTTTTTT. Its translation: CASSLPGAPNEKLFF.

The chain combines TRBV28 with TRBJ2-2; no definite D call. The CDR3 runs 13 residues. CDR1 and CDR2 from the germline V gene are MDHEN and SYDVKM. Trimming stripped 5 bases from V and 0 bases from J, with 4 bases between. The CDR3 sequence: CASSPANTGELFF. As DNA, the CDR3 is TGTGCCAGCAGTCCAGCGAACACCGGGGAGCTGTTTTTT.

The chain couples TRBV11-2 to TRBJ2-1; the match to TRBD2 covers 16 bases. J lost 9 bases, V lost 5 bases, and 7 bases had no gene match. This CDR3 has 16 residues. Per the germline V gene, CDR1 is SGHAT and CDR2 is FQNNGV. In nucleotides, the CDR3 is TGTGCCAGCAGCGGGGGACTAGCGGGAGGGCCGACTGAGCAGTTCTTC. It codes for CASSGGLAGGPTEQFF. The entire variable domain, with the rest obtained from reference TRBV11-2 and TRBJ2-1, is as follows: EAGVAQSPRYKIIEKRQSVAFWCNPISGHATLYWYQQILGQGPKLLIQFQNNGVVDDSQLPKDRFSAERLKGVDSTLKIQPAKLEDSAVYLCASSGGLAGGPTEQFFGPGTRLTVL.